Following are 18 T cell receptor beta chains from one sample sequenced in a study of blood T cell repertoires in COVID-19. The assay was immunoSEQ multiplex PCR, and TCRdb's table has in-frame clones only and misses some. The sample has tens of thousands of clones, approximately 86% seen once. Material: peripheral blood. These receptors all stem from a human donor with active COVID-19. The donor label of this sample is uncertain.

The chain couples TRBV18 to TRBJ2-7, with 9 positions matching TRBD1. The germline CDR1 and CDR2 sequences are KGHSH and LQKENI. The CDR3 runs to 14 residues. Trimming removed 6 bases from V and 4 bases from J; junction bases left unmatched: 7. This CDR3 is CASSQDRGTYEQYF. The CDR3 DNA reads as TGTGCCAGCTCGCAGGACAGGGGCACATACGAGCAGTACTTC.

V and J are TRBV29-1 and TRBJ2-2; D may be TRBD2 (6 bases). Germline V lookup: CDR1 SQVTM, CDR2 ANQGSEA. The CDR3 is 12 residues long. The V end lost 5 bases, the J end lost 5 bases, and 9 bases lay between the germline ends. CDR3 protein: CSVTGGTGELFF. In DNA, the CDR3 is TGCAGCGTTACCGGGGGAACCGGGGAGCTGTTTTTT.

The rearrangement joins TRBV11-2 to TRBJ2-5, with D perhaps TRBD2 (6 bases). The germline V and J ends were trimmed by 3 bases and 2 bases, with 13 bases remaining between them. The CDR3 runs 15 residues. Germline V gene sequence: CDR1 SGHAT, CDR2 FQNNGV. CDR3 in amino acids: CASSFGGTEQETQYF. The CDR3 region has the DNA TGTGCCAGCAGCTTCGGGGGAACGGAGCAAGAGACCCAGTACTTC.

The V and J genes are TRBV10-3 and TRBJ1-2; 8 positions match TRBD1. CDR3 size: 13 residues. The V gene's germline CDR1 is ENHRY and CDR2 SYGVKD. Trimming at V came to 9 bases and at J to 8 bases, leaving 11 bases not matched to a gene. The CDR3 loop is CAIRGAQGVGYTF. CDR3 sequence (DNA): TGTGCCATACGTGGGGCACAGGGGGTCGGCTACACCTTC.

The chain links TRBV11-2 to TRBJ2-7, with D hard to call. Germline CDR1 SGHAT, CDR2 FQNNGV. Trimming shortened V by 2 bases and J by 4 bases, and 15 bases separated the two germline ends. CDR3 length equals 15 residues. The CDR3 protein is CASSLTESAGYEQYF. The CDR3 region has the DNA TGTGCCAGCAGCTTAACCGAGTCAGCCGGGTACGAGCAGTACTTC.

The V call is TRBV27, the J call TRBJ2-1; perhaps TRBD1 as D (8 bases). V lost 4 bases to trimming and J lost 12 bases, with 19 bases between them. CDR1 and CDR2 from the germline V gene are MNHEY and SMNVEV (reference sequence). The CDR3 extends over 14 amino acids. This CDR3 reads CASSSRTGRVGQFF. The CDR3 DNA is TGTGCCAGCAGTTCACGGACAGGGAGGGTTGGGCAGTTCTTC.

The rearrangement uses TRBV6-2 or TRBV6-3 and TRBJ2-7, with 11 nucleotides matching TRBD2. The V segment lost 5 bases and the J segment 3 bases; nucleotides outside the gene matches: 9. The CDR3 runs 16 residues. Per the germline V gene, CDR1 is MNHEY and CDR2 is SVGEGT. The CDR3, as DNA: TGTGCCAGCAGTCTGGGGGGACTAGCGGTCGACTACGAGCAGTACTTC. Amino acids: CASSLGGLAVDYEQYF.

This chain connects TRBV5-4 to TRBJ1-2; 7 bases fit TRBD1. The V gene end was trimmed by 0 bases and the J gene end by 2 bases; junction bases not matched to a gene: 4. Per the germline V gene, CDR1 is SGHNT and CDR2 is YYREEE (reference sequence). The CDR3 runs 15 residues. CDR3 DNA sequence: TGTGCCAGCAGCTTGGAGGGACAGAGAAACTATGGCTACACCTTC. Translating it yields CASSLEGQRNYGYTF.

The chain employs TRBV10-1 and TRBJ2-7; TRBD2 is a possible D gene (5 bases). CDR3 length equals 15 residues. Germline V gives CDR1 WNHNN, CDR2 SYGVQD (reference sequence). V was cut by 8 bases and J by 3 bases, with 20 bases left in between. Here the CDR3 reads CASSMDWPGRYEQYF. The CDR3 region has the DNA TGCGCCAGCTCGATGGACTGGCCTGGGCGCTACGAGCAGTACTTC.

The chain joins TRBV7-2 to TRBJ2-1; 9 bases are a match to TRBD1. The CDR3 has 15 amino acids. The V gene's germline CDR1 is SGHTA and CDR2 FQGNSA. J was trimmed by 6 bases and V by 3 bases; bases with no gene match: 6. The CDR3 DNA sequence: TGTGCCAGCAGCTTTCGAGGACAGGGGTCCAATGAGCAGTTCTTC. Translated, it gives CASSFRGQGSNEQFF.

This rearrangement joins TRBV28 to TRBJ2-1; the match to TRBD2 covers 7 bases. This CDR3 spans 15 amino acids. Germline-derived CDR1 and CDR2 are MDHEN and SYDVKM. The V and J ends lost 2 bases and 1 base, in that order; junction bases with no gene match: 2. As DNA, the CDR3 is TGTGCCAGCAGTTTAGGGGGGGGGTCCTACAATGAGCAGTTCTTC. Its translation: CASSLGGGSYNEQFF. The full variable domain, with the rest looked up from reference TRBV28 and TRBJ2-1, is DVKVTQSSRYLVKRTGEKVFLECVQDMDHENMFWYRQDPGLGLRLIYFSYDVKMKEKGDIPEGYSVSREKKERFSLILESASTNQTSMYLCASSLGGGSYNEQFFGPGTRLTVL.

The V call is TRBV9, the J call TRBJ2-1, with 10 bases fitting TRBD1. Germline V gene sequence: CDR1 SGDLS, CDR2 YYNGEE. This CDR3 comprises 15 residues. J lost 8 bases, V lost 3 bases, and 8 bases had no gene match. The CDR3 nucleotides are TGTGCCAGCAGCGCTGACAGGGGGCTTCTTGATGAGCAGTTCTTC. Amino acids: CASSADRGLLDEQFF.

V is TRBV15 and J is TRBJ2-7; 8 positions agree with TRBD2. V shed 6 bases, J shed 1 base, and the junction held 5 bases outside the gene matches. The CDR3 runs 14 residues. From germline, CDR1 is LNHNV and CDR2 YYDKDF (reference sequence). CDR3 amino acids: CATRYGGASYEQYF. The CDR3 DNA is TGTGCCACCAGATACGGGGGGGCGTCCTACGAGCAGTACTTC.

This sequence joins TRBV9 and TRBJ2-1; D perhaps matches TRBD1 (5 bases). CDR3 length: 16 amino acids. Trimming took 3 bases from V and 2 from J, leaving 15 bases between them. Germline V gives CDR1 SGDLS, CDR2 YYNGEE. The CDR3 bases are TGTGCCAGCAGCGCCTACTCAGGGTCCCCCTACAATGAGCAGTTCTTC. Protein product: CASSAYSGSPYNEQFF.

The genes are TRBV11-2 and TRBJ2-7; 7 nucleotides line up with TRBD2. The CDR3 runs 16 residues. J was trimmed by 7 bases and V by 2 bases; bases with no gene match: 14. Germline V gene sequence: CDR1 SGHAT, CDR2 FQNNGV. This CDR3 reads CASSLSQGTNSGEQYF. The CDR3 region has the DNA TGTGCCAGCAGCTTATCGCAAGGGACTAACTCGGGGGAGCAGTACTTC. The full variable domain, rest sourced from reference TRBV11-2 and TRBJ2-7, is EAGVAQSPRYKIIEKRQSVAFWCNPISGHATLYWYQQILGQGPKLLIQFQNNGVVDDSQLPKDRFSAERLKGVDSTLKIQPAKLEDSAVYLCASSLSQGTNSGEQYFGPGTRLTVT.

This clone occurred a few times. This chain links TRBV6-5 with TRBJ2-2; D ambiguous. Per the germline V gene, CDR1 is MNHEY and CDR2 is SVGAGI. This CDR3 region has 15 residues. The ends were cut back, 2 bases at V and 4 bases at J, with 11 bases in the middle. CDR3 loop: CASSYRPLSTGELFF. DNA of the CDR3: TGTGCCAGCAGTTACCGCCCGCTGAGCACCGGGGAGCTGTTTTTT.

The gene calls are TRBV27 and TRBJ1-3; D is unclear. The CDR3 totals 15 residues. The germline V gene encodes CDR1 MNHEY and CDR2 SMNVEV (reference sequence). Trimming took 7 bases from V and 0 from J, leaving 13 bases between them. The CDR3 sequence is CASMRRPFSGNTIYF. DNA for the CDR3: TGTGCCAGCATGAGGCGCCCATTCTCTGGAAACACCATATATTTT.

This chain links TRBV7-2 with TRBJ1-2, with a tentative D call TRBD1 (6 bases). V was pared by 0 bases and J by 2 bases, with 7 bases between. CDR1 and CDR2 from the germline V gene are SGHTA and FQGNSA. The length of the CDR3 is 14 residues. For the CDR3, the DNA is TGTGCCAGCAGCTTAGCACAGGGAAACTATGGCTACACCTTC. Protein product: CASSLAQGNYGYTF. Full variable domain (rest looked up from reference TRBV7-2 and TRBJ1-2): GAGVSQSPSNKVTEKGKDVELRCDPISGHTALYWYRQSLGQGLEFLIYFQGNSAPDKSGLPSDRFSAERTGGSVSTLTIQRTQQEDSAVYLCASSLAQGNYGYTFGSGTRLTVV.